Below are 22 T cell receptor beta chains sequenced from a single sample in a study of control samples from healthy donors and cancer patients. Sequenced by immunoSEQ multiplex PCR; TCRdb stores in-frame clones only, minus some. The sample lists about 140,000 clones; 90% to 95% were seen once. The material sequenced was blood. Receptors were obtained from a man aged 35 to 55 in good health.

The V and J genes are TRBV9 and TRBJ2-7, with 8 bases that match TRBD2. Germline loops: CDR1 SGDLS, CDR2 YYNGEE. This CDR3 comprises 15 residues. V was clipped by 4 bases and J by 0 bases; unmatched bases: 6. CDR3 amino acids: CASSHESGSSYEQYF. CDR3 DNA sequence: TGTGCCAGCAGCCACGAGAGCGGGAGCTCCTACGAGCAGTACTTC.

V is TRBV19 and J is TRBJ2-2; TRBD2 matches at 13 bases. There are 17 residues in the CDR3. CDR1 and CDR2 (germline): LNHDA, SQIVND (reference sequence). Germline trimming cut 4 bases from V and 5 bases from J; bases unmatched to any gene: 7. The DNA for the CDR3 is TGTGCCAGTAGTACACGGACTAGCGGGAGTCGGACCGGGGAGCTGTTTTTT. Residues: CASSTRTSGSRTGELFF.

This chain links TRBV9 with TRBJ2-7; D is undetermined. V was clipped by 0 bases and J by 1 base, with 8 bases between them. Germline loops: CDR1 SGDLS, CDR2 YYNGEE. The CDR3 runs 14 residues. The CDR3 DNA sequence: TGTGCCAGCAGCGTAGGCGTCCAATCCTACGAGCAGTACTTC. Translated: CASSVGVQSYEQYF.

Turning to this clone: Mismatch with germline at one junction end may stem from a read error. This chain connects TRBV7-7 to TRBJ2-2; TRBD1 might be the D (6 bases). The CDR3 is 15 residues long. Germline assignment: CDR1 SSHAT and CDR2 FNYEAQ (reference sequence). The CDR3 coding sequence is TGTGCTAGCAGCCCCGGGACATCGTACACCGGGGAGCTGTTTTTT. Encoded protein: CASSPGTSYTGELFF.

The chain recombines TRBV6-2 or TRBV6-3 with TRBJ1-5; D possibly corresponds to TRBD1 (6 bases). This CDR3 comprises 16 residues. Germline V gene lookup returns CDR1 MNHEY and CDR2 SVGEGT. Trimming removed 0 bases at V and 7 bases at J, with 16 bases between. CDR3 sequence (DNA): TGTGCCAGCAGTTACTCAGGAGCAGGGGCGCAGCAGCCCCAGCATTTT. It specifies CASSYSGAGAQQPQHF.

The chain joins TRBV7-9 to TRBJ1-4; possible D gene TRBD1, 5 bases. Germline CDR1 and CDR2: SEHNR and FQNEAQ (reference sequence). There are 18 residues in the CDR3. The ends were cut back, 5 bases at V and 2 bases at J, with 21 bases in the middle. As DNA, the CDR3 is TGTGCCAGCAGCCACCCCCAGGGTATGGGGTTCACTAATGAAAAACTGTTTTTT. Translated: CASSHPQGMGFTNEKLFF.

The chain links TRBV5-4 to TRBJ2-5, with D possibly being TRBD1 or TRBD2 (6 bases each). This CDR3 spans 15 amino acids. Germline V CDR1 and CDR2: SGHNT, YYREEE (reference sequence). Deletions cut 3 bases from V and 2 bases from J, with 14 bases between. DNA for the CDR3: TGTGCCAGCAGCTGGTGGGGGGCCGGGCAAGAGACCCAGTACTTC. Its protein product is CASSWWGAGQETQYF. The full variable domain, in which reference TRBV5-4 and TRBJ2-5 provide the parts outside the CDR3, is ETGVTQSPTHLIKTRGQQVTLRCSSQSGHNTVSWYQQALGQGPQFIFQYYREEENGRGNFPPRFSGLQFPNYSSELNVNALELDDSALYLCASSWWGAGQETQYFGPGTRLLVL.

This chain uses TRBV5-4 with TRBJ1-1, with D unclear. The ends were cut back, 1 base at V and 2 bases at J, with 6 bases in the middle. Germline loops: CDR1 SGHNT, CDR2 YYREEE (reference sequence). This CDR3 comprises 13 residues. This CDR3 reads CASSLQTNTEAFF. Written as DNA, the CDR3 is TGTGCCAGCAGCTTGCAGACAAACACTGAAGCTTTCTTT.

The rearrangement joins TRBV11-3 to TRBJ1-3, with 9 positions matching TRBD1. Germline CDR1 is SGHNT and CDR2 is YENEEA. There are 15 residues in the CDR3. The V segment lost 5 bases and the J segment 2 bases; nucleotides outside the gene matches: 4. The CDR3 nucleotides read TGTGCCAGCAGCCAAGGGACAGGGCCTGGAAACACCATATATTTT. This gives the protein CASSQGTGPGNTIYF. Full variable domain (missing parts from reference TRBV11-3 and TRBJ1-3): EAGVVQSPRYKIIEKKQPVAFWCNPISGHNTLYWYLQNLGQGPELLIRYENEEAVDDSQLPKDRFSAERLKGVDSTLKIQPAELGDSAVYLCASSQGTGPGNTIYFGEGSWLTVV.

This clone was counted a single time. The chain employs TRBV4-3 and TRBJ2-2, with D perhaps TRBD2 (7 bases). Germline-derived CDR1 and CDR2 are LGHNA and YSLEER. Trimming pared 4 bases from V and 3 bases from J, leaving 15 bases between. This CDR3 has 16 amino acids. CDR3 loop: CASSRMGGADTGELFF. The CDR3 nucleotides are TGCGCCAGCAGCCGAATGGGGGGGGCGGACACCGGGGAGCTGTTTTTT.

This clone was detected once. This chain connects TRBV6-5 to TRBJ2-7; possibly TRBD2 for D (5 bases). V was pared by 5 bases and J by 3 bases, with 11 bases between. This CDR3 region has 13 residues. CDR1 MNHEY and CDR2 SVGAGI come from the germline V gene. CDR3 sequence: CASSPGLHYEQYF. The CDR3, as DNA: TGTGCCAGCAGTCCCGGACTCCACTACGAGCAGTACTTC.

The chain combines TRBV7-9 with TRBJ1-2; TRBD1 is a possible D gene (5 bases). The germline V gene encodes CDR1 SEHNR and CDR2 FQNEAQ (reference sequence). Trimming shortened V by 4 bases and J by 2 bases, and 11 bases separated the two germline ends. This CDR3 is 14 amino acids long. The CDR3 DNA sequence: TGTGCCAGCAGCTCCCGAGGGGACAACTATGGCTACACCTTC. Its protein product is CASSSRGDNYGYTF. The full variable domain, its missing parts supplied by reference TRBV7-9 and TRBJ1-2, is DTGVSQNPRHKITKRGQNVTFRCDPISEHNRLYWYRQTLGQGPEFLTYFQNEAQLEKSRLLSDRFSAERPKGSFSTLEIQRTEQGDSAMYLCASSSRGDNYGYTFGSGTRLTVV.

The chain is built from TRBV27 and TRBJ2-5; 12 bases align to TRBD2. The CDR3 is made up of 15 amino acids. Germline CDR1 MNHEY, CDR2 SMNVEV (reference sequence). After removal of 5 bases from V and 5 bases from J, the junction contained 6 bases not matched to a gene. This CDR3 reads CASSPLAGGRETQYF. CDR3 sequence (DNA): TGTGCCAGCAGTCCCCTAGCGGGGGGGCGTGAGACCCAGTACTTC.

The CDR3 DNA reads TGTGCCAGCAGCCCCGTTGGGACGAACACTGAAGCTTTCTTT. Residues: CASSPVGTNTEAFF. The chain uses TRBV9 and TRBJ1-1; D perhaps matches TRBD1 (5 bases). Germline V gives CDR1 SGDLS, CDR2 YYNGEE. The CDR3 covers 14 residues. The V and J ends lost 4 bases and 1 base respectively, with 11 bases between them. The complete variable domain, with remaining parts taken from reference TRBV9 and TRBJ1-1, reads DSGVTQTPKHLITATGQRVTLRCSPRSGDLSVYWYQQSLDQGLQFLIQYYNGEERAKGNILERFSAQQFPDLHSELNLSSLELGDSALYFCASSPVGTNTEAFFGQGTRLTVV.

V and J are TRBV29-1 and TRBJ1-5, with 7 bases matching TRBD1. The CDR3 loop spans 14 amino acids. J gave up 3 bases and V 4 bases, and 6 bases lay outside the gene matches. CDR1 SQVTM and CDR2 ANQGSEA come from the germline V gene. The CDR3 protein is CSVVWQGVNQPQHF. For the CDR3, the DNA is TGCAGCGTTGTATGGCAGGGGGTCAATCAGCCCCAGCATTTT. Together with reference TRBV29-1 and TRBJ1-5, the CDR3 gives the full variable domain: SAVISQKPSRDICQRGTSLTIQCQVDSQVTMMFWYRQQPGQSLTLIATANQGSEATYESGFVIDKFPISRPNLTFSTLTVSNMSPEDSSIYLCSVVWQGVNQPQHFGDGTRLSIL.

This clone was picked up one time. The chain links TRBV5-1 to TRBJ2-5, with D possibly matching TRBD1 (6 bases). Trimming shortened V by 4 bases and J by 2 bases, and 12 bases separated the two germline ends. This CDR3 has 14 amino acids. In germline, CDR1 is SGHRS, CDR2 YFSETQ. The chain's CDR3 is CASSPWTDQETQYF. The CDR3 DNA sequence: TGCGCCAGCAGCCCGTGGACAGATCAAGAGACCCAGTACTTC.

The genes are TRBV4-3 and TRBJ1-6; TRBD1 aligns across 10 bases. Germline values: CDR1 LGHNA, CDR2 YSLEER. With 0 bases clipped from V and 11 bases from J, the junction kept 7 bases outside the gene matches. The CDR3 loop spans 16 amino acids. CDR3 sequence reads: CASSQEIGQGDPPLHF. CDR3 DNA sequence: TGCGCCAGCAGCCAAGAGATTGGACAGGGGGATCCACCCCTCCACTTT.

This chain connects TRBV6-6 to TRBJ1-6, with D maybe TRBD1 (5 bases). The CDR3 runs to 19 residues. Looked up from germline, CDR1 is MNHNY and CDR2 is SVGAGI (reference sequence). V gave up 6 bases and J gave up 0 bases, with 21 bases separating them. This chain's CDR3 is CASSFTTTGQSSYNSPLHF. The CDR3 DNA reads TGTGCCAGCAGCTTTACTACTACAGGCCAGAGCTCCTATAATTCACCCCTCCACTTT.

The gene calls are TRBV4-1 and TRBJ2-3, with D uncertain. Trimming cost V 1 base and J 2 bases, with 10 bases left between them. This CDR3 has 15 residues. Germline V gene sequence: CDR1 MGHRA, CDR2 YSYEKL. CDR3 sequence: CASSQVSALTDTQYF. For the CDR3, the DNA is TGCGCCAGCAGCCAAGTAAGCGCCCTCACAGATACGCAGTATTTT.

The genes are TRBV6-5 and TRBJ1-5; D is possibly TRBD1 (5 bases). The CDR3 is 15 amino acids. Germline V gives CDR1 MNHEY, CDR2 SVGAGI. The V end was cut by 0 bases, the J end by 4 bases, with 10 bases between. CDR3 residues: CASSYSWQGNQPQHF. The CDR3 nucleotides are TGTGCCAGCAGTTACTCTTGGCAGGGAAATCAGCCCCAGCATTTT.

The V call is TRBV27, the J call TRBJ1-2; possible D gene TRBD1, 5 bases. The CDR3 runs 15 residues. In germline, CDR1 is MNHEY, CDR2 SMNVEV (reference sequence). V lost 5 bases and J 7 bases, leaving 20 bases between the germline ends. DNA for the CDR3: TGTGCCAGCAGTGTCCGGGGGGGGATCGCCTTTGGCTACACCTTC. Residues: CASSVRGGIAFGYTF.

The chain is built from TRBV9 and TRBJ1-3; the D is unclear. The length of the CDR3 is 15 residues. V was cut by 4 bases and J by 0 bases, with 11 bases left in between. From germline, CDR1 is SGDLS and CDR2 YYNGEE. This CDR3 is CASSPLLGSGNTIYF. CDR3 DNA sequence: TGTGCCAGCAGCCCCCTCTTAGGCTCTGGAAACACCATATATTTT.